The entry below describes one TCR beta chain. The data belong to a study of blood T cell repertoires in COVID-19. Libraries were prepared by immunoSEQ multiplex PCR; TCRdb keeps only in-frame clonotypes and omits some of them. Of more than 150,000 clones in the sample, around 92% were seen once. The receptor was isolated from a man aged 55 to 69 with acute or convalescent COVID-19. The sequenced material came from peripheral blood.

CDR3 bases: TGTGCCAGCAGCCAGGGACAGGGTGAATCACCCCTCCACTTT. The encoded protein is CASSQGQGESPLHF. The chain joins TRBV3-1 (or the pseudogene TRBV3-2) to TRBJ1-6; 9 bases line up with TRBD1. The CDR3 is 14 amino acids. Looked up from germline, CDR1 is LGHDT and CDR2 is YNNKEL (reference sequence). Trimming removed 3 bases from V and 10 bases from J; junction bases left unmatched: 4.